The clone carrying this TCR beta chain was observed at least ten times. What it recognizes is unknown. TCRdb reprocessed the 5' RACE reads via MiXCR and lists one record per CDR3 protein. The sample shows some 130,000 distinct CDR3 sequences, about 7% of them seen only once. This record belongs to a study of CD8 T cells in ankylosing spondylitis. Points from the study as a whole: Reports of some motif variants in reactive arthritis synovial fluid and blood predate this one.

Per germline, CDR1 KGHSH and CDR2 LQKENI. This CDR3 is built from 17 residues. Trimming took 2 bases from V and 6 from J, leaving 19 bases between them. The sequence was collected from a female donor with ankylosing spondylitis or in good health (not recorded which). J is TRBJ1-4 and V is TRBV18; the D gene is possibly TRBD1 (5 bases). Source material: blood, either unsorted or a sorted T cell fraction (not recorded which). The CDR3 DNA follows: TGTGCCAGCTCACCATGGGACGGATCTATTGCTTATGAAAAACTGTTTTTT. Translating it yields CASSPWDGSIAYEKLFF.